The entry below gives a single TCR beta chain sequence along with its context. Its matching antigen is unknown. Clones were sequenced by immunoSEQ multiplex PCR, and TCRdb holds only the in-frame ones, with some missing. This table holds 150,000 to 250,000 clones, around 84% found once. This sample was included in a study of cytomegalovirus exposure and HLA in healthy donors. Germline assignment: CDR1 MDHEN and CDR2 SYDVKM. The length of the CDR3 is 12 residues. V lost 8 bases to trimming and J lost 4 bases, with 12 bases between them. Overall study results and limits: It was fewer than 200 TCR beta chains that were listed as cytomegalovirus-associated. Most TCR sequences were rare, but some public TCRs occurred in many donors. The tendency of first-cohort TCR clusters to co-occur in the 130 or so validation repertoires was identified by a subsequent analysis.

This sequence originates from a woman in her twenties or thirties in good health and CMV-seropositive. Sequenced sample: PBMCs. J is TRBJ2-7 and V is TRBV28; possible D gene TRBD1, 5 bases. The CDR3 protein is CASSGSEYEQYF. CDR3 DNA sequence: TGTGCCAGCTCAGGGTCAGAGTACGAGCAGTACTTC.